The T cell receptor (beta chain) under discussion was sequenced for a study of identical twins. This clonotype was counted many times. Its antigen remains unknown. The germline CDR1 and CDR2 sequences are SQVTM and ANQGSEA. Trimming removed 5 bases at V and 4 bases at J, with 6 bases between. The CDR3 consists of 11 residues. Overall study results and limits: In cord blood, abundant beta clonotypes had fewer insertions; memory showed no trend.

From the 5' RACE reads, TCRdb called clonotypes with MiXCR, one entry per CDR3 protein. The repertoire has 400,000 to 600,000 distinct CDR3 sequences, approximately 20% of them found once; the top ten carry approximately 0.5%. These same records also appear under a second study, on yellow fever vaccine responses in identical twins.

Sequencing was carried out using CD4+ T cells sorted from blood. The source is a woman younger than 30 in good health. V is TRBV29-1 and J is TRBJ2-1; D not resolved. The CDR3: CSVRQYNEQFF. DNA for the CDR3: TGCAGCGTTCGTCAGTACAATGAGCAGTTCTTC.